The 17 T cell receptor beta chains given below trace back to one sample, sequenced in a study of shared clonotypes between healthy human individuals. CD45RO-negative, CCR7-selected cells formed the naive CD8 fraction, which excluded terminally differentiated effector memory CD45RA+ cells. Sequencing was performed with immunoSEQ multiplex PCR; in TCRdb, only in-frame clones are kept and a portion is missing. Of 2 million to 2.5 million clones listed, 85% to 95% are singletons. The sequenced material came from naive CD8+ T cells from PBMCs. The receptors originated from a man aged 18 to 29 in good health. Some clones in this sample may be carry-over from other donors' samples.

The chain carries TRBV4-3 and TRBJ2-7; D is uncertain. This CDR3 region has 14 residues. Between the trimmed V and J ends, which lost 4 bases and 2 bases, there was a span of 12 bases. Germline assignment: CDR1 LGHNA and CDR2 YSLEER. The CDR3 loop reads CASSLESYTYEQYF. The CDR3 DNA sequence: TGCGCCAGCAGCCTCGAGAGCTACACCTACGAGCAGTACTTC.

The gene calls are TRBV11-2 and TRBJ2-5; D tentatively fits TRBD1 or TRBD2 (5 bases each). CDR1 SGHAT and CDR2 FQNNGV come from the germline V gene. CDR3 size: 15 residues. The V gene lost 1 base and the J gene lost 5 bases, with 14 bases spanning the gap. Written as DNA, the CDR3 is TGTGCCAGCAGCTTAGGTCGGGGCGCCGGTGAGACCCAGTACTTC. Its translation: CASSLGRGAGETQYF. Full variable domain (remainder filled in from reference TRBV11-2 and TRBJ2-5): EAGVAQSPRYKIIEKRQSVAFWCNPISGHATLYWYQQILGQGPKLLIQFQNNGVVDDSQLPKDRFSAERLKGVDSTLKIQPAKLEDSAVYLCASSLGRGAGETQYFGPGTRLLVL.

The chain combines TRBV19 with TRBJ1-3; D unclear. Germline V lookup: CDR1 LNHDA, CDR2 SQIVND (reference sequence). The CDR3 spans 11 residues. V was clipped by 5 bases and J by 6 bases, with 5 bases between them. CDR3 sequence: CASSLLNTIYF. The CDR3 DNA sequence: TGTGCCAGTAGTTTACTAAACACCATATATTTT.

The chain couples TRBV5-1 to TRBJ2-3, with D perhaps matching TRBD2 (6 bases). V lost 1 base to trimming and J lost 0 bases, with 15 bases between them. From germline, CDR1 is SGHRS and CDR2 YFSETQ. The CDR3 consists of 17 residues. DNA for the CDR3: TGCGCCAGCAGCTTGAGGAGGCGGGATGGTAGCACAGATACGCAGTATTTT. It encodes CASSLRRRDGSTDTQYF.

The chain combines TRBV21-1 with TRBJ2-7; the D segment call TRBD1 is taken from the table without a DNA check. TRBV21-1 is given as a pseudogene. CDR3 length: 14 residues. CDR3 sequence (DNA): TGTGCCAGCAGCAAAGCCGCAGGGGCTGGGGAGCAGTACTTC. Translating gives CASSKAAGAGEQYF.

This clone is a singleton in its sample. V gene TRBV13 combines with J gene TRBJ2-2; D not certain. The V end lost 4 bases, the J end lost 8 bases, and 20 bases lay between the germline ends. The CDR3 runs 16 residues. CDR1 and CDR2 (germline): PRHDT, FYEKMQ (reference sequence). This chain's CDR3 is CASSSSDLGVVGELFF. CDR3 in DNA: TGTGCCAGCAGCTCCTCAGACCTCGGAGTGGTGGGGGAGCTGTTTTTT.

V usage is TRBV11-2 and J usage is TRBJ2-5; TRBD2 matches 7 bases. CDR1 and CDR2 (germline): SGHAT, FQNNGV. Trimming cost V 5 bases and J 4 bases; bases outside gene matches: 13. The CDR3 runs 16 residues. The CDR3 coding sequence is TGTGCCAGCAGCGAGGGAAGGCTAGCGGTGAGAGAGACCCAGTACTTC. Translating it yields CASSEGRLAVRETQYF. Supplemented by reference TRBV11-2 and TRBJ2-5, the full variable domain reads EAGVAQSPRYKIIEKRQSVAFWCNPISGHATLYWYQQILGQGPKLLIQFQNNGVVDDSQLPKDRFSAERLKGVDSTLKIQPAKLEDSAVYLCASSEGRLAVRETQYFGPGTRLLVL.

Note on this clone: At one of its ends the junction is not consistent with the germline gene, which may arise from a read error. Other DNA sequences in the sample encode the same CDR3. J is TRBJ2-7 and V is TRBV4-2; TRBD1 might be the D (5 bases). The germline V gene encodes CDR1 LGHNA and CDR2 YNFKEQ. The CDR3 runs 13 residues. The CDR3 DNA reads TGTGCCAGCAGCCAAGAGGGGCACCACGAGCAATACTTC. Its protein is CASSQEGHHEQYF.

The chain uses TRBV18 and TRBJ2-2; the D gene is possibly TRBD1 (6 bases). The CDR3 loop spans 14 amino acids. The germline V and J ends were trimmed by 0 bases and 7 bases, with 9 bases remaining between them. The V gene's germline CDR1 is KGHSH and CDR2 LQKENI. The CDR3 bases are TGTGCCAGCTCACCACCACAGACAGGCGGGGAGCTGTTTTTT. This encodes CASSPPQTGGELFF.

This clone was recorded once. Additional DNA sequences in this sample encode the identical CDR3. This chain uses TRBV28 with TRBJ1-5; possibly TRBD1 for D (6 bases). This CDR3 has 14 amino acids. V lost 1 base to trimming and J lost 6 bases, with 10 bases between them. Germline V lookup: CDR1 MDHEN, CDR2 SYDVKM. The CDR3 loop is CASSLSGGGQPQHF. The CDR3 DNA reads TGTGCCAGCAGTTTATCTGGGGGCGGTCAGCCCCAGCATTTT.

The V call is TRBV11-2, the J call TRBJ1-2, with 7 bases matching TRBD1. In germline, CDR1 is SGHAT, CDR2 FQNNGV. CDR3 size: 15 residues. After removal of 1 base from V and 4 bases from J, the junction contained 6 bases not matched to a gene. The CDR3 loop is CASSLVQGEVYGYTF. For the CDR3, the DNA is TGTGCCAGCAGCTTAGTTCAGGGGGAGGTCTATGGCTACACCTTC.

Here the CDR3 reads CASSFGKSSYEQYF. The CDR3 coding sequence is TGTGCCAGCAGTTTCGGGAAGAGCTCCTACGAGCAGTACTTC. This sequence joins TRBV27 and TRBJ2-7, with TRBD2 as a possible D gene (5 bases). With 3 bases removed from V and 0 bases from J, the gap between germline ends came to 9 bases. Germline values: CDR1 MNHEY, CDR2 SMNVEV (reference sequence). This CDR3 contains 14 residues.

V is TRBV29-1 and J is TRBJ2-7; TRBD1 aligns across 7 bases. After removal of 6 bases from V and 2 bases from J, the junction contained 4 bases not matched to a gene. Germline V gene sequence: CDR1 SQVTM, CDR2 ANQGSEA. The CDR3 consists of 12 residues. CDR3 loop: CSVEGQPYEQYF. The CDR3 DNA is TGCAGCGTCGAGGGACAGCCCTACGAGCAGTACTTC.

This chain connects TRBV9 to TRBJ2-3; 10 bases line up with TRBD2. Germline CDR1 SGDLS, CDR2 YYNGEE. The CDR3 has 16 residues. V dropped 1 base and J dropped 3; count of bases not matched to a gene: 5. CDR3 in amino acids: CASSVIGTSVTDTQYF. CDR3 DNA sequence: TGTGCCAGCAGCGTAATAGGGACTAGCGTAACAGATACGCAGTATTTT.

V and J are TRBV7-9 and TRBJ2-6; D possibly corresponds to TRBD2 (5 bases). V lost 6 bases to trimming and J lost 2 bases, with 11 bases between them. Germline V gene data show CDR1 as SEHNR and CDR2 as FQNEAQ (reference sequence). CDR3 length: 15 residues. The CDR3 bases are TGTGCCAGCAGGCCGGTCGGGGCTGGGGCCAACGTCCTGACTTTC. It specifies CASRPVGAGANVLTF. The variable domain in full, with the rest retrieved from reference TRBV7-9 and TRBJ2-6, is DTGVSQNPRHKITKRGQNVTFRCDPISEHNRLYWYRQTLGQGPEFLTYFQNEAQLEKSRLLSDRFSAERPKGSFSTLEIQRTEQGDSAMYLCASRPVGAGANVLTFGAGSRLTVL.

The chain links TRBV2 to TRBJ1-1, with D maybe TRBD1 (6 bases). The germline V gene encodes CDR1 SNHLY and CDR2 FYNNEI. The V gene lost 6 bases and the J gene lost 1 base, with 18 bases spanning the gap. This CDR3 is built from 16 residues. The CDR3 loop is CASRRSRGEGNTEAFF. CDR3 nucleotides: TGTGCCAGCAGGAGATCCAGGGGAGAGGGGAACACTGAAGCTTTCTTT.

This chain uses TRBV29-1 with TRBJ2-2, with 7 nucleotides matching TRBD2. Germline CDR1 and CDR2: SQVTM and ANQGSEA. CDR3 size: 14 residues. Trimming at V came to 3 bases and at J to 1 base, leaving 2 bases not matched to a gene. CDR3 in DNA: TGCAGCGTTGATGGCGGGGGGAACACCGGGGAGCTGTTTTTT. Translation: CSVDGGGNTGELFF.